This is a list of T cell receptor beta chains from one sample in a study of blood T cell repertoires in COVID-19. Clones were read by immunoSEQ multiplex PCR, and TCRdb kept only the in-frame ones, dropping some. The table shows 40,000 to 50,000 clones, with 65% to 85% occurring only once. The sequenced material came from peripheral blood. The receptor source for this set is a man between 35 and 55 years old with active or convalescent COVID-19. Both conserved end residues are part of each CDR3. The D gene is left open where the match is weak. For some rows the clone size is stated as once, few or many, or as a class when expanded; others skip it.

-	TRBV5-1	TRBD1	TRBJ1-1	CASSQRQGTGLAFF	TGCGCCAGCAGCCAAAGACAGGGAACGGGTCTGGCTTTCTTT
once	TRBV15	-	TRBJ2-3	CATSRERGKADTQYF	TGTGCCACCAGCAGAGAGAGGGGGAAGGCAGATACGCAGTATTTT
-	TRBV7-9	-	TRBJ2-7	CASSLAGGPNSHEQYF	TGTGCCAGCAGCTTAGCGGGGGGTCCCAATTCCCACGAGCAGTACTTC
-	TRBV7-2	-	TRBJ2-3	CASSPLALGDTQYF	TGTGCCAGCAGCCCATTAGCGTTAGGAGATACGCAGTATTTT
once	TRBV4-1	-	TRBJ2-5	CASSQGGDHRETQYF	TGCGCCAGCAGCCAAGGAGGAGATCACCGGGAGACCCAGTACTTC
-	TRBV24-1	TRBD2	TRBJ2-1	CATSDATSGRSNEQFF	TGTGCCACCAGTGATGCAACTAGCGGGCGTAGCAATGAGCAGTTCTTC
-	TRBV30	-	TRBJ2-7	CAWSGAGSYEQYF	TGTGCCTGGAGTGGCGCGGGATCGTACGAGCAGTACTTC
-	TRBV4-3	-	TRBJ1-2	CASSQVSGQNYGYTF	TGCGCCAGCAGCCAAGTCTCCGGACAGAACTATGGCTACACCTTC
-	TRBV5-1	-	TRBJ2-6	CASSSAQGSAGANVLTF	TGCGCCAGCAGCTCTGCACAGGGCTCCGCGGGGGCCAACGTCCTGACTTTC
-	TRBV25-1	TRBD2	TRBJ2-1	CASSATSGSSYNEQFF	TGTGCCAGCAGTGCGACTAGCGGGAGCTCCTACAATGAGCAGTTCTTC